This T cell receptor beta chain originates from a study of T cells after posttransplantation cyclophosphamide. In germline, CDR1 is SQVTM, CDR2 ANQGSEA. With 7 bases clipped from V and 2 bases from J, the junction kept 12 bases outside the gene matches. There are 15 residues in the CDR3. This clone was observed many times. Libraries were prepared by immunoSEQ multiplex PCR; TCRdb keeps only in-frame clonotypes and omits some of them. The sample has about 39,000 clones, none seen only once. The V and J genes are TRBV29-1 and TRBJ2-5; 8 positions match TRBD1. The receptor was isolated from a woman aged 45-65 years in good health and a related stem cell transplant donor. The sample taken for sequencing was PBMCs. The CDR3 region has the DNA TGCAGCGGTTCCGGGACAGGCATACCACAAGAGACCCAGTACTTC. Amino acid sequence: CSGSGTGIPQETQYF.